The 28 T cell receptor beta chains given below trace back to one sample, sequenced in a study of regulatory T cells in long-lasting Graves disease. Time point meaning: newly diagnosed GD, antithyroid drugs for less than 3 months. Preparation of the TCR library used RNA extracted from PBMCs. To make TCR beta libraries, researchers used iRepertoire HTBI primers and Arm-PCR of CDR3 regions. One entry per CDR3 protein, called by TCRdb with MiXCR from the multiplex PCR reads. The table records hundreds of thousands of distinct CDR3 sequences, around 17% of them present only once. In addition, the sample was reused for a study of T cells in Graves' hyperthyroidism and ophthalmopathy.

Sequencing was performed on peripheral blood mononuclear cells (PBMCs), taken at new diagnosis, from a patient treated with antithyroid drugs. The origin of the receptors is a woman between 25 and 40 years old with Graves disease.

This clonotype occurred a few times. The V gene is TRBV5-8, the J gene TRBJ1-2; D gene ambiguous. Looked up from germline, CDR1 is SGHTS and CDR2 is YDEGEE. Trimming left V 0 bases short and J 4 bases short, with 10 bases between. This CDR3 contains 14 residues. Here the CDR3 DNA reads TGTGCCAGCAGCTTGGACGGAGCTCCCTATGGCTACACCTTC. Residues: CASSLDGAPYGYTF.

The table lists this clonotype with many counts. The rearrangement joins TRBV18 to TRBJ1-2; D is possibly TRBD1 (6 bases). The ends were cut back, 3 bases at V and 1 base at J, with 12 bases in the middle. Germline CDR1 and CDR2: KGHSH and LQKENI. This CDR3 spans 15 amino acids. As DNA, the CDR3 is TGTGCCAGCTCACCGGGACAACGAATTAACTATGGCTACACCTTC. Its translation: CASSPGQRINYGYTF.

This clonotype was recorded many times. This chain joins TRBV5-1 and TRBJ2-5, with 10 nucleotides matching TRBD2. The J call may be incorrect, as the DNA end agrees better with TRBJ2-1. Germline V CDR1 and CDR2: SGHRS, YFSETQ. The CDR3 sequence is 13 residues long. CDR3 bases: TGCGCCAGCAGCTCTCTAGCGGGAGTTGAGCAGTTCTTC. Protein product: CASSSLAGVEQFF.

This clonotype was picked up a small number of times. V usage is TRBV20-1 and J usage is TRBJ2-1; 10 bases fit TRBD1. Germline CDR1 DFQATT, CDR2 SNEGSKA (reference sequence). The CDR3 sequence is 14 residues long. The ends lost 3 bases at V and 9 bases at J; junction bases unmatched: 8. The CDR3 reads CSASVDRGFGEQFF. The DNA of the CDR3 is TGCAGTGCTAGCGTGGACAGGGGGTTCGGTGAGCAGTTCTTC.

The J gene is TRBJ1-2, the V gene TRBV25-1, with TRBD1 matching 7 bases. With 1 base clipped from V and 4 bases from J, the junction kept 6 bases outside the gene matches. Germline CDR1 is MGHDK and CDR2 is SYGVNS. The CDR3 totals 15 residues. CDR3 sequence reads: CASSESSRTGYGYTF. The CDR3, as DNA: TGTGCCAGCAGTGAATCGTCCCGGACAGGCTATGGCTACACCTTC.

This clonotype was counted between two and nine times. The chain employs TRBV28 and TRBJ1-2, with D maybe TRBD1 (5 bases). Germline values: CDR1 MDHEN, CDR2 SYDVKM. Trimming removed 5 bases at V and 1 base at J, with 11 bases between. This CDR3 contains 14 residues. The CDR3 loop reads CASSRQGDNYGYTF. The CDR3 DNA is TGTGCCAGCAGTAGGCAGGGAGATAACTATGGCTACACCTTC.

This clonotype was recorded at least ten times. The CDR3 spells CASRTGWGDEQYF. In nucleotides, the CDR3 is TGTGCCAGCAGAACAGGGTGGGGAGACGAGCAGTACTTC. The J gene is TRBJ2-7, the V gene TRBV12-3 or TRBV12-4, with a weak D call TRBD1 (6 bases). The length of the CDR3 is 13 residues. The V and J ends lost 6 bases and 5 bases respectively, with 14 bases between them.

J is TRBJ2-2 and V is TRBV10-3, with 7 bases aligning to TRBD1. Germline-derived CDR1 and CDR2 are ENHRY and SYGVKD. Trimming took 6 bases from V and 6 from J; bases not matched to a gene: 7. This CDR3 is 14 amino acids long. The CDR3 here is CAISTGAGAGELFF. For the CDR3, the DNA is TGTGCCATCAGCACAGGGGCTGGGGCCGGGGAGCTGTTTTTT.

In this sample, this clonotype turned up a few times. The chain is built from TRBV10-3 and TRBJ2-1; the match to TRBD2 covers 10 bases. Per germline, CDR1 ENHRY and CDR2 SYGVKD. V lost 1 base and J lost 9; bases outside the gene matches: 9. This CDR3 region has 16 residues. The CDR3 DNA reads TGTGCCATCAGTGAGTGGTCTAGCGGGAGTCCCGGTGAGCAGTTCTTC. Its protein is CAISEWSSGSPGEQFF.

This chain links TRBV12-3 or TRBV12-4 with TRBJ1-2; TRBD1 matches at 11 bases. This CDR3 contains 16 residues. V dropped 6 bases and J dropped 6; count of bases not matched to a gene: 12. CDR3 sequence: CASRKGTGGSMDGYTF. In DNA form, the CDR3 reads TGTGCCAGCAGGAAAGGGACAGGGGGATCTATGGATGGCTACACCTTC.

This clonotype was recorded a few times. The V and J genes are TRBV20-1 and TRBJ1-6; no firm D call. Germline V gene lookup returns CDR1 DFQATT and CDR2 SNEGSKA (reference sequence). V gave up 4 bases and J gave up 8 bases, with 12 bases separating them. The CDR3 totals 13 residues. The CDR3 sequence: CSATAWEDSPLHF. The CDR3 bases are TGCAGTGCTACCGCCTGGGAGGATTCACCCCTCCACTTT.

This clonotype has more than one count but fewer than ten. This chain connects TRBV15 to TRBJ1-5, with D hard to call. The CDR3 is 15 amino acids. The germline V gene encodes CDR1 LNHNV and CDR2 YYDKDF (reference sequence). Trimming left V 2 bases short and J 6 bases short, with 14 bases between. This chain's CDR3 is CATSRNGRMGQPQHF. The CDR3 DNA reads as TGTGCCACCAGCAGAAATGGACGGATGGGTCAGCCCCAGCATTTT.

This clonotype was recorded at least ten times. The gene calls are TRBV27 and TRBJ2-1; 14 bases map to TRBD2. V lost 6 bases and J lost 10; bases outside the gene matches: 8. The germline gives CDR1 MNHEY, CDR2 SMNVEV (reference sequence). This CDR3 is built from 15 residues. The CDR3, as DNA: TGTGCCAGCAGCCAACCGGGACTAGCGGGAGCCGAGCAGTTCTTC. The encoded protein is CASSQPGLAGAEQFF.

This clonotype showed up many times. The genes are TRBV28 and TRBJ2-5; maybe TRBD1 (5 bases). The V and J ends lost 2 bases and 5 bases respectively, with 12 bases between them. Germline V lookup: CDR1 MDHEN, CDR2 SYDVKM. CDR3 size: 14 residues. In DNA, the CDR3 is TGTGCCAGCAGTTTAGGCCAGGGCGAGGAGACCCAGTACTTC. Residues: CASSLGQGEETQYF.

This clonotype was seen ten or more times. The genes are TRBV10-3 and TRBJ2-5; 7 bases are shared with TRBD1. Trimming removed 11 bases from V and 3 bases from J; junction bases left unmatched: 12. CDR1 ENHRY and CDR2 SYGVKD come from the germline V gene. This CDR3 has 14 residues. CDR3 DNA sequence: TGTGCCTCCGCCTCGACAGGGTCTGAAGAGACCCAGTACTTC. It yields the protein CASASTGSEETQYF.

CDR3 sequence: CASSPSRGSVSGYNEQFF. The CDR3, as DNA: TGTGCCAGCTCACCCTCGCGCGGGAGTGTATCGGGTTACAATGAGCAGTTCTTC. The chain carries TRBV18 and TRBJ2-1; 7 bases are shared with TRBD2. V gave up 3 bases and J gave up 4 bases; unmatched junction bases: 15. Germline assignment: CDR1 KGHSH and CDR2 LQKENI. The CDR3 covers 18 residues.

This clonotype was counted ten times or more. The chain employs TRBV6-5 and TRBJ2-7; a weak D match, TRBD2 (5 bases). Per the germline V gene, CDR1 is MNHEY and CDR2 is SVGAGI. There are 15 residues in the CDR3. With 0 bases removed from V and 0 bases from J, the gap between germline ends came to 9 bases. CDR3 sequence reads: CASSYSAGGSYEQYF. For the CDR3, the DNA is TGTGCCAGCAGTTACTCTGCGGGTGGCTCCTACGAGCAGTACTTC.

This clonotype was counted ten times or more. The gene calls are TRBV11-2 and TRBJ1-1; D uncertain. Germline lookup yields CDR1 SGHAT and CDR2 FQNNGV. There are 14 residues in the CDR3. V lost 4 bases and J 0 bases, leaving 9 bases between the germline ends. The CDR3 sequence: CASSWKRVNTEAFF. The CDR3 bases are TGTGCCAGCAGCTGGAAGAGAGTGAACACTGAAGCTTTCTTT.

This clonotype was picked up a small number of times. V usage is TRBV6-2 or TRBV6-3 and J usage is TRBJ2-1; 7 positions agree with TRBD2. Germline trimming cut 0 bases from V and 4 bases from J; bases unmatched to any gene: 15. CDR1 is MNHEY and CDR2 is SVGEGT in the germline V gene. The CDR3 totals 19 residues. This CDR3 is CASSYSGGSGQTLYNEQFF. CDR3 DNA: TGTGCCAGCAGTTACTCGGGGGGTAGCGGGCAAACCTTATACAATGAGCAGTTCTTC.

There are a few counts of this clonotype. The V and J genes are TRBV3-1 and TRBJ2-1; 11 bases map to TRBD2. The CDR3 runs 16 residues. V dropped 4 bases and J dropped 4; count of bases not matched to a gene: 6. The germline gives CDR1 LGHDT, CDR2 YNNKEL (reference sequence). The CDR3 spells CASSPRLAGMYNEQFF. In nucleotides, the CDR3 is TGTGCCAGCAGCCCCCGACTAGCGGGAATGTACAATGAGCAGTTCTTC.

The genes are TRBV18 and TRBJ2-1; 13 bases line up with TRBD2. Germline V lookup: CDR1 KGHSH, CDR2 LQKENI. The CDR3 extends over 15 amino acids. With V trimmed by 4 bases and J by 6 bases, 3 bases remained unmatched. CDR3 sequence (DNA): TGTGCCAGCTCACGAACTAGCGGGAGGGTCAATGAGCAGTTCTTC. It yields the protein CASSRTSGRVNEQFF.

Comments on this clonotype: With a much larger clone just one base away, this may be a read error. The J gene is TRBJ1-4, the V gene TRBV2, with D perhaps matching TRBD1 (5 bases). Germline assignment: CDR1 SNHLY and CDR2 FYNNEI. Trimming left V 8 bases short and J 3 bases short, with 13 bases between. The CDR3 is 14 amino acids. The CDR3 DNA sequence: TGTGCCAGCGGTGTTACGGGGGCTAATGAAAAACTGTTTTTT. Translating it yields CASGVTGANEKLFF. Looking up the rest from reference TRBV2 and TRBJ1-4 gives the full variable domain: EPEVTQTPSHQVTQMGQEVILRCVPISNHLYFYWYRQILGQKVEFLVSFYNNEISEKSEIFDDQFSVERPDGSNFTLKIRSTKLEDSAMYFCASGVTGANEKLFFGSGTQLSVL.

This clonotype was seen only a few times. The gene calls are TRBV28 and TRBJ1-1, with unresolved D. V dropped 7 bases and J dropped 0 bases, with 12 bases sitting between them. Germline V gene data show CDR1 as MDHEN and CDR2 as SYDVKM. The CDR3 runs to 14 residues. CDR3 residues: CASITRTMNTEAFF. In nucleotides, the CDR3 is TGTGCCAGCATAACTAGGACGATGAACACTGAAGCTTTCTTT.

The genes are TRBV7-9 and TRBJ1-1; D uncertain. Trimming pared 3 bases from V and 7 bases from J, leaving 9 bases between. Germline values: CDR1 SEHNR, CDR2 FQNEAQ (reference sequence). This CDR3 region has 12 residues. The CDR3 reads CASSFLRVEAFF. The CDR3, as DNA: TGTGCCAGCAGCTTCCTTCGAGTTGAAGCTTTCTTT.

This clonotype was seen a few times. Written as DNA, the CDR3 is TGTGCCAGCAGCCCACTTTCGGGAGCGGGAGATCCCGAGGGCTACAATGAGCAGTTCTTC. It encodes CASSPLSGAGDPEGYNEQFF. The gene calls are TRBV6-2 or TRBV6-3 and TRBJ2-1; 8 bases are shared with TRBD2. Germline lookup yields CDR1 MNHEY and CDR2 SVGEGT. V trimming: 6 bases; J trimming: 3 bases; junction bases outside the gene matches: 22. CDR3 length equals 20 residues.

This clonotype appeared a few times. The chain combines TRBV11-3 with TRBJ1-2; 8 bases fit TRBD1. CDR3 size: 14 residues. The V gene's germline CDR1 is SGHNT and CDR2 YENEEA. Trimming removed 0 bases from V and 8 bases from J; junction bases left unmatched: 5. The CDR3 DNA reads as TGTGCCAGCAGCTTAGATCGCAGGGGGCACGGCTACACCTTC. It encodes CASSLDRRGHGYTF.

This clonotype appeared many times. The rearrangement joins TRBV30 to TRBJ2-3; perhaps TRBD2 as D (5 bases). V shed 1 base and J shed 2 bases, with 19 bases lying between them. The CDR3 is made up of 17 amino acids. Germline assignment: CDR1 GTSNPN and CDR2 SVGIG (reference sequence). DNA of the CDR3: TGTGCCTGGAGTGCGGGCGGGTCACGACTCCCCACAGATACGCAGTATTTT. This sequence encodes CAWSAGGSRLPTDTQYF.

The DNA of the CDR3 is TGTGCCAGCAGCCAAGAAGCGACTAGCGGGGGGGGTGAGCAGTACTTC. It yields the protein CASSQEATSGGGEQYF. The chain has TRBV4-2 and TRBJ2-7; 14 nucleotides align to TRBD2. V lost 0 bases, J lost 7 bases, and 5 bases stayed unmatched. The germline CDR1 and CDR2 sequences are LGHNA and YNFKEQ. This CDR3 comprises 16 residues.